The following is a TCR beta chain sequence with its context. The data originate from a study of a mutant IDH1 vaccine in newly diagnosed glioma. Produced via immunoSEQ multiplex PCR; TCRdb's table is partial and in-frame only. The sample holds around 37,000 clones; about 78% are singletons and the top ten take 7.5% to 10%. The CDR3 runs to 18 residues. Germline V gene sequence: CDR1 MGHRA, CDR2 YSYEKL. Trimming stripped 3 bases from V and 1 base from J, with 19 bases between. Specified time point: baseline, week 1 (first vaccination visit). Documented treatment: pre-vaccination baseline after standard-of-care therapy.

This chain connects TRBV4-1 to TRBJ1-3; D gene ambiguous. The origin of this receptor is a man aged 35-49 years with glioma. Some clones in this sample may be carry-over from other donors' samples. Sequences were derived from PBMCs, sampled from a glioma patient treated with radiotherapy, temozolomide or both. The CDR3 DNA reads TGCGCCAGCAGCCATATGGGGAAGGCGACGGAGTCTGGAAACACCATATATTTT. This sequence encodes CASSHMGKATESGNTIYF.